Each of the 8 T cell receptor beta chains below was sequenced from the same sample in a study of OX40 agonist ivuxolimab in advanced cancers. Profiled with immunoSEQ multiplex PCR; TCRdb holds only in-frame clones, not every one. The table lists about 90,000 clones, approximately 89% of them singletons, with 0.2% to 0.25% in the top ten. The specimen comprised CD4+ or CD8+ T cells sorted from blood, sampled in a trial of the OX40 agonist ivuxolimab. The receptors come from an adult with an advanced solid tumor such as melanoma, head and neck, liver or kidney cancer.

This chain uses TRBV5-1 with TRBJ2-6; possibly TRBD1 for D (5 bases). Trimming left V 3 bases short and J 2 bases short, with 9 bases between. The CDR3 has 15 amino acids. CDR1 SGHRS and CDR2 YFSETQ come from the germline V gene. The CDR3 nucleotides are TGCGCCAGCAGCTCCGCAGGGCCTGGGGCCAACGTCCTGACTTTC. Its protein product is CASSSAGPGANVLTF.

The chain combines TRBV5-1 with TRBJ1-5; the D gene is possibly TRBD1 (6 bases). V lost 2 bases and J 7 bases, leaving 13 bases between the germline ends. This CDR3 spans 14 amino acids. Germline V gene data show CDR1 as SGHRS and CDR2 as YFSETQ. The CDR3 loop is CASSFTPGEQPQHF. CDR3 DNA sequence: TGCGCCAGCAGCTTCACTCCAGGGGAGCAGCCCCAGCATTTT.

V usage is TRBV7-2 and J usage is TRBJ2-1; D not resolved. Germline V gene lookup returns CDR1 SGHTA and CDR2 FQGNSA. This CDR3 has 13 amino acids. V was trimmed by 1 base and J by 2 bases, leaving 3 bases between them. In DNA, the CDR3 is TGTGCCAGCAGCTTAGGTACCTACAATGAGCAGTTCTTC. This codes for CASSLGTYNEQFF.

The chain couples TRBV20-1 to TRBJ1-4; 7 positions match TRBD1. The germline gives CDR1 DFQATT, CDR2 SNEGSKA (reference sequence). The junction had 2 bases not matched to a gene; V was cut back by 6 bases and J by 7 bases. CDR3 length equals 11 residues. The DNA for the CDR3 is TGCAGTGCCCACAGGGGTGAAAAACTGTTTTTT. It is translated as CSAHRGEKLFF.

This chain connects TRBV30 to TRBJ2-2; D might be TRBD2 (6 bases). The germline V gene has CDR1 GTSNPN and CDR2 SVGIG (reference sequence). V dropped 4 bases and J dropped 4 bases, with 13 bases sitting between them. This CDR3 has 14 amino acids. CDR3: CAWTGLAPTGELFF. The CDR3 DNA sequence: TGTGCCTGGACTGGGCTAGCGCCCACCGGGGAGCTGTTTTTT. Supplemented by reference TRBV30 and TRBJ2-2, the full variable domain reads SQTIHQWPATLVQPVGSPLSLECTVEGTSNPNLYWYRQAAGRGLQLLFYSVGIGQISSEVPQNLSASRPQDRQFILSSKKLLLSDSGFYLCAWTGLAPTGELFFGEGSRLTVL.

The chain combines TRBV19 with TRBJ2-2, with D tentatively TRBD2 (5 bases). Germline V gives CDR1 LNHDA, CDR2 SQIVND (reference sequence). This CDR3 is built from 17 residues. The V gene lost 4 bases and the J gene lost 4 bases, with 19 bases spanning the gap. Here the CDR3 reads CASSKPYGLLLTGELFF. CDR3 nucleotide sequence: TGTGCCAGTAGTAAGCCGTACGGACTGCTACTCACCGGGGAGCTGTTTTTT.

The genes are TRBV28 and TRBJ1-5; the D is unclear. Germline CDR1 is MDHEN and CDR2 is SYDVKM. Trimming pared 6 bases from V and 3 bases from J, leaving 12 bases between. There are 14 residues in the CDR3. The CDR3 protein is CASREGGFNQPQHF. CDR3 in DNA: TGTGCCAGCAGGGAGGGAGGGTTCAATCAGCCCCAGCATTTT.

The V gene is TRBV11-1, the J gene TRBJ1-1; D is unresolved. The V and J ends lost 4 bases and 3 bases respectively, with 9 bases between them. Germline V CDR1 and CDR2: SGHAT, FQDESV (reference sequence). This CDR3 comprises 13 residues. Here the CDR3 DNA reads TGTGCCAGCAGCTCCTTCGAGGACACTGAAGCTTTCTTT. Residues: CASSSFEDTEAFF.